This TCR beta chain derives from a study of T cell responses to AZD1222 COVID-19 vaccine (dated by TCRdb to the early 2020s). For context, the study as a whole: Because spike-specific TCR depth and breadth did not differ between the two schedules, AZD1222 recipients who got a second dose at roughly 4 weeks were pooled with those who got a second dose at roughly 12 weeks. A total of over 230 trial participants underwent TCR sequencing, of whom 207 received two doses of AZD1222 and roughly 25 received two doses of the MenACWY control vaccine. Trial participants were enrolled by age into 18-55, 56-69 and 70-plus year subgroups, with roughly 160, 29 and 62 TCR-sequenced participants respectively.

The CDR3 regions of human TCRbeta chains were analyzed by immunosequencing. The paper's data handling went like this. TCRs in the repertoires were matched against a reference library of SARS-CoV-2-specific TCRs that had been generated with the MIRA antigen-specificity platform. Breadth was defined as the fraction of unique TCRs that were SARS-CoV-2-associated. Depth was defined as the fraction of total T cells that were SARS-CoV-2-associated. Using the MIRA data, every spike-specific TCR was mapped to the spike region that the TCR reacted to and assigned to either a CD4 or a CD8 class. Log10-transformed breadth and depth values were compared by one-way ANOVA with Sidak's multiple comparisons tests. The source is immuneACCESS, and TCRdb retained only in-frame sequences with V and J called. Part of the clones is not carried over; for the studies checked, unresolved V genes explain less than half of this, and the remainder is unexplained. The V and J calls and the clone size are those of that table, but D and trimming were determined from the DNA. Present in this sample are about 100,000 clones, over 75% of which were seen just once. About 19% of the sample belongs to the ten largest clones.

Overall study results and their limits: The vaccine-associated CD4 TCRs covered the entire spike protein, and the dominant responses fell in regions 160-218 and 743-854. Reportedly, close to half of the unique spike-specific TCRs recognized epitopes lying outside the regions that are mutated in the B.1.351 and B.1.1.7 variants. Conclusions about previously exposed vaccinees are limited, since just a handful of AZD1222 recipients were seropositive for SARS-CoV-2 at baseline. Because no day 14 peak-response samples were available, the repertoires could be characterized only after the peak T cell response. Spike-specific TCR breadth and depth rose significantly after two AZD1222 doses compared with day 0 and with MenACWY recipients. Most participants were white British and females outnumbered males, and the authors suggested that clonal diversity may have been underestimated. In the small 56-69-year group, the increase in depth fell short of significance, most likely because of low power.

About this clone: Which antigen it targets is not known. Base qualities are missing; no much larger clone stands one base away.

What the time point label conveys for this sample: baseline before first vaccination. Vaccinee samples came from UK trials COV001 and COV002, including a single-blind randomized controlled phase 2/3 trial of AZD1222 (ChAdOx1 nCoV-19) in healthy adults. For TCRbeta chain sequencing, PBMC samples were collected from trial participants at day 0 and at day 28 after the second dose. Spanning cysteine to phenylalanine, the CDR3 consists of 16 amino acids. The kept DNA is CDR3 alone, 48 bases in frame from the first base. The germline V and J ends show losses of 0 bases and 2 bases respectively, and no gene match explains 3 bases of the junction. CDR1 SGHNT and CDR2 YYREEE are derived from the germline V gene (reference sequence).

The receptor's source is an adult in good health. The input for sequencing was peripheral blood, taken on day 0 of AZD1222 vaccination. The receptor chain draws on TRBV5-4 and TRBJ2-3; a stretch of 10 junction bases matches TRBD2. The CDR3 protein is CASSLALAGHTDTQYF. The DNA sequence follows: TGTGCCAGCAGCTTGGCACTAGCGGGACACACAGATACGCAGTATTTT. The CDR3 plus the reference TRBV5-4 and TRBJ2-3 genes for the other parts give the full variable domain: ETGVTQSPTHLIKTRGQQVTLRCSSQSGHNTVSWYQQALGQGPQFIFQYYREEENGRGNFPPRFSGLQFPNYSSELNVNALELDDSALYLCASSLALAGHTDTQYFGPGTRLTVL.